The clone carrying this TCR beta chain occurred a few times. Its antigen is undetermined. Time point reported: newly diagnosed GD, antithyroid drugs for less than 3 months. With RNA extracted from PBMCs as input, the TCR library was made. Diagnosing Graves' disease relied on the American Thyroid Association guidelines. The data are from a study of regulatory T cells in long-lasting Graves disease. Study-wide findings and caveats: TRBV28, TRBJ1-2 and TRBJ2-5 emerged as the favored segments in persistent disease.

CDR3-region Arm-PCR and iRepertoire HTBI primers produced the TCR beta libraries. TCRdb independently ran MiXCR on the multiplex PCR reads; one entry per CDR3 protein. The sample lists 350,000 to 500,000 distinct CDR3 sequences, about 17% occurring once. The germline V and J ends were trimmed by 0 bases and 6 bases, with 15 bases remaining between them. CDR1 and CDR2 from the germline V gene are SEHNR and FQNEAQ (reference sequence). This CDR3 has 16 residues. These same data were also listed under a study on T cells in Graves' hyperthyroidism and ophthalmopathy.

The V gene is TRBV7-9, the J gene TRBJ2-1; a weak D match, TRBD2 (7 bases). The sequences come from peripheral blood mononuclear cells (PBMCs), collected at new diagnosis, from a patient treated with antithyroid drugs. The clonotype was recovered from a woman aged 18-29 years with Graves disease. CDR3 sequence reads: CASSLALGGASNEQFF. CDR3 DNA: TGTGCCAGCAGCTTAGCGCTTGGGGGGGCGAGCAATGAGCAGTTCTTC.